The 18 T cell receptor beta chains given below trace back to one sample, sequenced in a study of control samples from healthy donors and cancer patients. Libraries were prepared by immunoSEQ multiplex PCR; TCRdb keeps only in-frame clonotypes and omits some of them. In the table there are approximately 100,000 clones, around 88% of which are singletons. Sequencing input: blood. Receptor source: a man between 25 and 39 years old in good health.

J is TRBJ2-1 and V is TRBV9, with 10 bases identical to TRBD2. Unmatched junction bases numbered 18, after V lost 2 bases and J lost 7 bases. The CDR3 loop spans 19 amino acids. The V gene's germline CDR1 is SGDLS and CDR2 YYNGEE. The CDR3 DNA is TGTGCCAGCAGCGTGGCAGAGATGATAGCGGGAGGCCCTAGGAATGAGCAGTTCTTC. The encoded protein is CASSVAEMIAGGPRNEQFF.

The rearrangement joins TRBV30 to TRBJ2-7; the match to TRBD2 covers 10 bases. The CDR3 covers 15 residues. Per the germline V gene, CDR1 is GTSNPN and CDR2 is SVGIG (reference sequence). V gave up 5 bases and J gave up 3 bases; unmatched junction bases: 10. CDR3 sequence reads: CAWARASGSHYEQYF. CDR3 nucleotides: TGTGCCTGGGCCCGGGCTAGCGGGAGCCACTACGAGCAGTACTTC.

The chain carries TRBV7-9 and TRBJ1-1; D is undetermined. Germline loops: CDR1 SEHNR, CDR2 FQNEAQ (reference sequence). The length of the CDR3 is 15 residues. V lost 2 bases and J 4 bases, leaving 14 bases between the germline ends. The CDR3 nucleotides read TGTGCCAGCAGCTTATATCGTCCGGCAGGCACTGAAGCTTTCTTT. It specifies CASSLYRPAGTEAFF.

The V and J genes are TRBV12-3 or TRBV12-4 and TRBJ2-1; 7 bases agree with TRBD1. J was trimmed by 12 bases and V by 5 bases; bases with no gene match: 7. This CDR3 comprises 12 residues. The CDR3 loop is CASSTGDSRQFF. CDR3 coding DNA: TGTGCCAGCAGTACCGGGGACAGCCGGCAGTTCTTC.

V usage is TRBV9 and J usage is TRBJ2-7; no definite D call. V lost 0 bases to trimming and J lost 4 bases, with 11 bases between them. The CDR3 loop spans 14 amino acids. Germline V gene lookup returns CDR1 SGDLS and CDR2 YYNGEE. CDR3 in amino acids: CASSVADGGYEQYF. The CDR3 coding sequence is TGTGCCAGCAGCGTAGCTGATGGTGGATACGAGCAGTACTTC.

The CDR3 region is CATHVDSTGELFF. The CDR3 region has the DNA TGCGCCACCCACGTGGACTCAACCGGGGAGCTGTTTTTT. V gene TRBV4-1 combines with J gene TRBJ2-2; D may be TRBD2 (5 bases). V was shortened by 10 bases and J by 5 bases, with 14 bases between the two germline ends. Germline V lookup: CDR1 MGHRA, CDR2 YSYEKL. This CDR3 has 13 residues.

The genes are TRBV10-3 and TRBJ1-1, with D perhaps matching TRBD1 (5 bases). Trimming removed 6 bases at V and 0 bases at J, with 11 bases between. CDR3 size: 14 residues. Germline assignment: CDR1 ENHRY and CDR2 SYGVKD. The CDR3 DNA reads TGTGCCATCAGGATTCAGGGATTGAACACTGAAGCTTTCTTT. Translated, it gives CAIRIQGLNTEAFF.

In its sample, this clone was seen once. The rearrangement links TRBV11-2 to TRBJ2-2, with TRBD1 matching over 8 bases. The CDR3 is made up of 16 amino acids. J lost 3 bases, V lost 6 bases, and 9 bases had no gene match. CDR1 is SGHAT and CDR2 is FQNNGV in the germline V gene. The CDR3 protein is CASRPPGTGYTGELFF. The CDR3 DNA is TGTGCCAGCAGACCACCCGGGACAGGTTACACCGGGGAGCTGTTTTTT. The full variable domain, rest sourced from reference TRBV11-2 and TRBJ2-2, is EAGVAQSPRYKIIEKRQSVAFWCNPISGHATLYWYQQILGQGPKLLIQFQNNGVVDDSQLPKDRFSAERLKGVDSTLKIQPAKLEDSAVYLCASRPPGTGYTGELFFGEGSRLTVL.

In nucleotides, the CDR3 is TGTGCCGGCGGGAGCTTGAACACCGGGGAGCTGTTTTTT. Amino acid sequence: CAGGSLNTGELFF. This sequence joins TRBV12-3 or TRBV12-4 and TRBJ2-2, with TRBD2 identical over 7 bases. J was trimmed by 1 base and V by 11 bases; bases with no gene match: 4. The CDR3 extends over 13 amino acids.

The CDR3 bases are TGTGCCAGCAGTTTATTGTTTCGCAGATCAAACACCGGGGAGCTGTTTTTT. Its protein is CASSLLFRRSNTGELFF. The V gene is TRBV27, the J gene TRBJ2-2; no clear D gene. Trimming took off 1 base at V and 2 bases at J, with 14 bases between the two ends. The CDR3 is 17 amino acids. The germline V gene has CDR1 MNHEY and CDR2 SMNVEV (reference sequence).

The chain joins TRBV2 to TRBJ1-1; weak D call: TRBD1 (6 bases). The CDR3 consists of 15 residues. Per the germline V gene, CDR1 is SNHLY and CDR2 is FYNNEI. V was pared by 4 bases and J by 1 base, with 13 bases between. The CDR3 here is CASSGSWTANTEAFF. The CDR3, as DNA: TGTGCCAGCAGTGGCTCGTGGACAGCGAACACTGAAGCTTTCTTT.

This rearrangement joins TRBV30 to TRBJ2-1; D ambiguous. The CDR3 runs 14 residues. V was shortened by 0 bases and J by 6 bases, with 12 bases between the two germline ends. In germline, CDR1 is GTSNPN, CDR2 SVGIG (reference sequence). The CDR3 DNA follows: TGTGCCTGGAGTGTACTGGCGGCTGGCAATGAGCAGTTCTTC. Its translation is CAWSVLAAGNEQFF.

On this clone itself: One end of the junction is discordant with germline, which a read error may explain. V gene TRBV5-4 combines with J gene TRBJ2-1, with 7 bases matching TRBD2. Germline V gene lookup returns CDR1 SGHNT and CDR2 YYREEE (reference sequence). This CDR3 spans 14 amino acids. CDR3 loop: CTRAGGGPPIGQFF. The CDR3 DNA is TGTACCAGGGCCGGGGGAGGGCCCCCGATAGGACAGTTCTTC.

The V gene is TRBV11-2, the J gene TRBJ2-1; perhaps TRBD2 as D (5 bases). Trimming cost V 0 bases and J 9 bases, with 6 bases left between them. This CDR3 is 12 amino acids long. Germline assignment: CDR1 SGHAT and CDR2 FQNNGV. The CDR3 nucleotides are TGTGCCAGCAGCTTAGATGCGGGTGAGCAGTTCTTC. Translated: CASSLDAGEQFF.

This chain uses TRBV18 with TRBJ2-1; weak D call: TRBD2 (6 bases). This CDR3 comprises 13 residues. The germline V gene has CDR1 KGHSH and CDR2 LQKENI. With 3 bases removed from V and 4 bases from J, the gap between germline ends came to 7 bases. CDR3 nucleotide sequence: TGTGCCAGCTCACCGACTAGTTACAATGAGCAGTTCTTC. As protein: CASSPTSYNEQFF.

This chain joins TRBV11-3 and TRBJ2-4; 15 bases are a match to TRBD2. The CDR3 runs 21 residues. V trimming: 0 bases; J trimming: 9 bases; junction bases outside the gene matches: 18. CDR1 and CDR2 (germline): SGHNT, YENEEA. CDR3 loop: CASSLERGRTSGRASPGIQYF. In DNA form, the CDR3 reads TGTGCCAGCAGCTTAGAGAGGGGGCGGACTAGCGGGAGGGCCTCCCCGGGCATTCAGTACTTC.

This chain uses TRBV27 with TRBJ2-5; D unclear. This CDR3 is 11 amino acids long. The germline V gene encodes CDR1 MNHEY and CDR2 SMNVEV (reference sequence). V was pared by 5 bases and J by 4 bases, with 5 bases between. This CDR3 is CASSQGETQYF. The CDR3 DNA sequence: TGTGCCAGCAGTCAAGGAGAGACCCAGTACTTC.

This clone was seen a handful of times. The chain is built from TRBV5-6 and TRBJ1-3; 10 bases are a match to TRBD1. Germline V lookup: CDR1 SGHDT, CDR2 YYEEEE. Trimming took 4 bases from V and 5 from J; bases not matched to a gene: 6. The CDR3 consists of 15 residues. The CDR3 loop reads CASSQGTGDRNTIYF. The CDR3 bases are TGTGCCAGCAGCCAAGGGACAGGGGACCGAAACACCATATATTTT. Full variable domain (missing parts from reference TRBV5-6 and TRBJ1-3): DAGVTQSPTHLIKTRGQQVTLRCSPKSGHDTVSWYQQALGQGPQFIFQYYEEEERQRGNFPDRFSGHQFPNYSSELNVNALLLGDSALYLCASSQGTGDRNTIYFGEGSWLTVV.